This TCR beta chain was identified during a study of siplizumab effects on memory and regulatory T cells. Findings and caveats of the study: Roughly 75-97% of proliferating clones (CD4+ or CD8+) could not be assigned a naive or memory phenotype.

The CDR3 contains 13 residues. V lost 5 bases and J 6 bases, leaving 10 bases between the germline ends. Germline V gene data show CDR1 as MNHEY and CDR2 as SVGAGI. Some clones are missing from TCRdb's copy, which holds only in-frame ones; the method was immunoSEQ multiplex PCR. The data contain 65,000 to 70,000 clones, about 87% of them seen just once; the ten biggest clones take up under 2%. Of note for this clone: Antigen: not known.

The genes are TRBV6-5 and TRBJ2-2; D is unresolved. The clonotype was recovered from a human donor in good health. Sequenced: Tregs sorted from blood. Written as DNA, the CDR3 is TGTGCCAGCAGTAGAGTGCCGGCCGGGGAGCTGTTTTTT. Protein sequence: CASSRVPAGELFF.